This T cell receptor (beta chain) was found in a study of T cells after yellow fever vaccination. Template switching by 5'RACE produced TCR cDNA, adding a universal primer site and UMIs. From the 5' RACE reads, TCRdb called clonotypes with MiXCR, one entry per CDR3 protein. The table shows 340,000 or so distinct CDR3 sequences, with approximately 13% occurring only once. This clonotype was observed a few times. Material: CD4+ T cells sorted from PBMCs, obtained 15 days after the yellow fever booster vaccination. This TCR was recovered from a man aged 18 to 29 who received the YFV17D yellow fever vaccine.

DNA of the CDR3: TGTGCCACCGGACAGGGGGCAGGGCAGCCCCAGCATTTT. Translated, it gives CATGQGAGQPQHF. The rearrangement joins TRBV6-1 to TRBJ1-5; TRBD1 aligns across 11 bases. Germline V gene data show CDR1 as MNHNS and CDR2 as SASEGT. The J segment lost 7 bases and the V segment lost 10 bases, leaving 6 bases of the junction unmatched. The CDR3 contains 13 residues.